The 5 T cell receptor beta chains listed next were all sequenced from one sample in a study of CD4 and CD8 cells across lung adenocarcinoma regions. TCRdb called the PCR reads again in MiXCR, with one record for every CDR3 protein. The sample comprises about 10,000 distinct CDR3 sequences, roughly 45% of which are singletons, and about 17% rests with the top ten. Sequencing input: CD4+ T cells from the margin of a lung tumor. The receptors were gathered from a female donor with lung adenocarcinoma. The CD4 and CD8 labels of this study may be unreliable.

The genes are TRBV6-2 or TRBV6-3 and TRBJ1-1; D may be TRBD1 (5 bases). Germline lookup yields CDR1 MNHEY and CDR2 SVGEGT. CDR3 length: 16 residues. Trimming pared 4 bases from V and 4 bases from J, leaving 19 bases between. The CDR3 sequence is CASSSGTVGVGTEAFF. The CDR3, as DNA: TGTGCCAGCAGTTCCGGGACCGTGGGGGTTGGCACTGAAGCTTTCTTT.

The rearrangement joins TRBV6-1 to TRBJ2-1; 12 nucleotides match TRBD1. The CDR3 length is 14 residues. V lost 7 bases to trimming and J lost 15 bases; unmatched junction nucleotides: 13. Looked up from germline, CDR1 is MNHNS and CDR2 is SASEGT. DNA for the CDR3: TGTGCCAGCAAACCGGGACAGGGGGCTCGGCCCCCGTTCTTC. It translates to CASKPGQGARPPFF.

This chain connects TRBV6-1 to TRBJ2-1; TRBD2 matches at 13 bases. Germline lookup yields CDR1 MNHNS and CDR2 SASEGT. The CDR3 has 21 amino acids. V gave up 3 bases and J gave up 13 bases; unmatched junction bases: 27. CDR3 sequence: CASSDPGLAGRVRQYQETQFF. DNA of the CDR3: TGTGCCAGCAGTGACCCGGGACTAGCGGGGAGGGTGCGACAGTACCAAGAGACCCAGTTCTTC.

This clonotype was counted between two and nine times. The rearrangement links TRBV6-2 or TRBV6-3 to TRBJ2-5; TRBD2 aligns across 14 bases. Near its end, the DNA agrees better with TRBJ2-7, so the J call may be wrong. CDR1 and CDR2 from the germline V gene are MNHEY and SVGEGT. This CDR3 has 19 residues. CDR3 nucleotides: TGTGCCAGCAGTTTCAACCATCCGGGACTAGCGGGAGAAGGTACCGAGCAGTACTTC. Protein product: CASSFNHPGLAGEGTEQYF.

The rearrangement links TRBV9 to TRBJ2-1; 8 nucleotides align to TRBD2. The CDR3 is 15 residues long. Looked up from germline, CDR1 is SGDLS and CDR2 is YYNGEE. The junction had 4 bases not matched to a gene; V was cut back by 0 bases and J by 5 bases. Written as DNA, the CDR3 is TGTGCCAGCAGCGTAGTGGCTAGCGGGCACAATGAGCAGTTCTTC. Protein: CASSVVASGHNEQFF.